The present T cell receptor beta chain was sequenced within a study of blood T cell repertoires in COVID-19. Study-wide background: The samples span acute and convalescent COVID-19 from the United States, Italy and Spain.

Enrolled during active infection, Seattle patients were then followed longitudinally. This clone was detected once. TCRdb keeps only in-frame clones here, not all; method: immunoSEQ multiplex PCR. The table records some 130,000 clones, about nine tenths of them present only once. The CDR3 spans 17 residues. This sequence joins TRBV21-1 and TRBJ2-1; TRBD2 was called by the table and not checked on the DNA. TRBV21-1 represents a pseudogene. The origin of this receptor is an older woman with COVID-19, enrolled during active disease. Sequencing input: peripheral blood. The CDR3 DNA reads as TGTGCCAGCAGCAAAGCGCGGGAGGGGGCTGACTACAATGAGCAGTTCTTC. Amino acid sequence: CASSKAREGADYNEQFF.